These T cell receptor beta chains were read from a single sample in a study of tumor-infiltrating lymphocytes in primary liver carcinoma. TCRdb re-derived calls from the multiplex PCR reads in MiXCR, one entry per CDR3 protein. The profile shows approximately 120,000 distinct CDR3 sequences, 55% to 75% of them singletons. The sample was liver tumor tissue from sampling region 3. The source is a woman aged 55-70 years with primary liver carcinoma and hepatitis B virus infection. Each CDR3 is given without its conserved first and last residue. Each record gives: J gene, V gene, CDR3 protein.

TRBJ2-1 | TRBV29-1 | SVEPSGTLNEQF
TRBJ1-5 | TRBV6-1 | ASSEGVPRRH
TRBJ1-4 | TRBV12-3/TRBV12-4 | ANSFRQGSGKLF
TRBJ2-6 | TRBV28 | ASSLWESSGANVLT
TRBJ2-3 | TRBV11-2 | ASSSGTSTKLDTQY
TRBJ2-2 | TRBV6-5 | ASSYGVGGELF
TRBJ2-2 | TRBV29-1 | SVSKSGGTEELF
TRBJ1-5 | TRBV4-1 | ASSATDRSLNQPQH
TRBJ2-5 | TRBV11-2 | ASSYSRGSGREAQR
TRBJ2-3 | TRBV5-1 | ASSINSGRGYTQY
TRBJ2-3 | TRBV11-3 | TSSYRPAIDTQY
TRBJ2-2 | TRBV7-3 | SSSPTKGGELF
TRBJ1-1 | TRBV5-1 | ASSLGQRMNTEAF
TRBJ2-5 | TRBV11-2 | ASSRTSGQETQY
TRBJ1-4 | TRBV11-2 | ANNLESLSALF
TRBJ2-7 | TRBV6-1 | AGSGAGLATYEQY
TRBJ2-2 | TRBV5-1 | ASKGQENTGKLF
TRBJ1-5 | TRBV6-1 | ARSDRGTRDRCQPQH
TRBJ2-5 | TRBV24-1 | ATSDLRETQY
TRBJ2-7 | TRBV6-6 | ASSETTSGSSDEQY
TRBJ2-7 | TRBV18 | ASSPYETGVEQY
TRBJ1-4 | TRBV7-9 | ASSSLATNEKLF
TRBJ2-6 | TRBV29-1 | SVPDGSGANALT
TRBJ1-5 | TRBV6-1 | ASSLMDATGLNQPQH
TRBJ1-2 | TRBV20-1 | SARPDRDRYGYT
TRBJ1-1 | TRBV6-5 | ASSPMGNIEAF
TRBJ2-1 | TRBV4-1 | TSSPMARYYNEQF
TRBJ2-3 | TRBV11-3 | ARSHRTGTDTRY
TRBJ2-1 | TRBV6-5 | VSIPPTGGLEQF
TRBJ1-1 | TRBV2 | ASGWVPEAF
TRBJ2-1 | TRBV25-1 | ASSEPIVFGGSYNEQF
TRBJ1-6 | TRBV6-5 | ASSYSSGLGSPLH
TRBJ1-5 | TRBV29-1 | NVVTGDKQPQH
TRBJ2-4 | TRBV11-2 | AISDDRGNIQY
TRBJ2-1 | TRBV7-9 | AISSLQLSSYNEQF
TRBJ2-5 | TRBV11-2 | ASSLSRTGGRETQY
TRBJ2-7 | TRBV12-3/TRBV12-4 | ASSAPGARDPSYEQY
TRBJ2-2 | TRBV18 | ASSPEQRLNTGELF
TRBJ2-3 | TRBV7-9 | ASSLASRRADTQY
TRBJ1-1 | TRBV6-4 | ASSDSPGGSTEAF
TRBJ2-3 | TRBV7-9 | ASSFSSTDTQY
TRBJ2-1 | TRBV7-9 | ASSPNPLAGGSRNEQF
TRBJ2-1 | TRBV11-2 | ASSQIPREWEVEQF
TRBJ2-5 | TRBV12-3/TRBV12-4 | ASSLVGGGETQH
TRBJ2-1 | TRBV12-5 | ASGRGTINEQF
TRBJ2-3 | TRBV11-2 | ASSVDSGTMY
TRBJ2-5 | TRBV11-3 | ANSETGTGRETQY
TRBJ1-5 | TRBV12-3/TRBV12-4 | ANTTFRSNQPQH
TRBJ2-3 | TRBV7-9 | ASSLSDRGRADTQY
TRBJ2-3 | TRBV7-8 | ASSPRTYSDTQY
TRBJ2-1 | TRBV5-1 | ASSLGGEEYNEQF
TRBJ2-1 | TRBV11-2 | TSSLEGGSIGEQF
TRBJ2-2 | TRBV6-5 | ASSYTFQGSNTGKLF